This T cell receptor beta chain derives from a study of blood T cell repertoires in COVID-19. Study as a whole: The samples span acute and convalescent COVID-19 from the United States, Italy and Spain. T cells, B-cell-depleted T cells, or PBMCs provided the cDNA or gDNA that served as material.

The repertoire was sequenced with immunoSEQ multiplex PCR; TCRdb's copy has only in-frame clones and lacks some. The sample lists around 20,000 clones, 70% to 90% occurring once. CDR1 SGHAT and CDR2 FQNNGV come from the germline V gene. This CDR3 is 15 amino acids long. V lost 1 base to trimming and J lost 4 bases; unmatched junction nucleotides: 2. V usage is TRBV11-2 and J usage is TRBJ2-2, with 8 bases matching TRBD2. Sequenced material: peripheral blood. This TCR derives from a human donor with active COVID-19. The donor label of this sample is uncertain. Here the CDR3 DNA reads TGTGCCAGCAGCTTAGGAGCGGGAGCCACCGGGGAGCTGTTTTTT. This translates into CASSLGAGATGELFF.